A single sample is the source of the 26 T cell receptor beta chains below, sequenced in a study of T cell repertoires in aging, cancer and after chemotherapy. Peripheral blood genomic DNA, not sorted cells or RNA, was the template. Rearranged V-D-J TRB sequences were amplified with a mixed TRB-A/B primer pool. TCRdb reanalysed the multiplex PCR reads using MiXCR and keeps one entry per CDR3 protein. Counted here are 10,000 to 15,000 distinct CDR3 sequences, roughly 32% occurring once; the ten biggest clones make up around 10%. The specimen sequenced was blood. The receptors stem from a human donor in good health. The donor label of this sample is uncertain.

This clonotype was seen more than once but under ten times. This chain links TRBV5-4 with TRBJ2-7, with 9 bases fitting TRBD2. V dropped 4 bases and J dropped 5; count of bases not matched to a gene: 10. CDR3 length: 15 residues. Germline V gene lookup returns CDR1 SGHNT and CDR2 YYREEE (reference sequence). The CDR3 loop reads CASSPGGLASDEQYF. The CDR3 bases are TGTGCCAGCAGCCCCGGGGGACTAGCTTCGGACGAGCAGTACTTC.

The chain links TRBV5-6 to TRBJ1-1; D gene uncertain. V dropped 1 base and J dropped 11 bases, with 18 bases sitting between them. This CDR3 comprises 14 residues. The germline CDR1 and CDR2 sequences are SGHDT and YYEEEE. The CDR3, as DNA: TGTGCCAGCAGCTTGAGTTATGGAGATGGTGCGGCTTTCTTT. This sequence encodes CASSLSYGDGAAFF.

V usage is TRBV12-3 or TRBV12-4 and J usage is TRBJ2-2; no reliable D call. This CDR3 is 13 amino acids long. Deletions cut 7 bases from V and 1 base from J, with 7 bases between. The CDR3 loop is CASKEKNTGELFF. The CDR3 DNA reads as TGTGCCAGCAAGGAAAAGAACACCGGGGAGCTGTTTTTT.

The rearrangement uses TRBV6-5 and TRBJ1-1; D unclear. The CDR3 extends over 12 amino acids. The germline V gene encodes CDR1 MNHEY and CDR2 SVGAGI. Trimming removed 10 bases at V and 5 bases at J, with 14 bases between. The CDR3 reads CAISASGTEAFF. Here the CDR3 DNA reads TGTGCCATCAGCGCTAGTGGGACTGAAGCTTTCTTT.

The CDR3 reads CSASQGRVSGNTIYF. The DNA for the CDR3 is TGCAGTGCTAGTCAGGGGAGAGTTTCTGGAAACACCATATATTTT. The V and J genes are TRBV20-1 and TRBJ1-3, with D possibly being TRBD1 (6 bases). The CDR3 length is 15 residues. The germline V gene has CDR1 DFQATT and CDR2 SNEGSKA (reference sequence). The ends were cut back, 3 bases at V and 1 base at J, with 13 bases in the middle.

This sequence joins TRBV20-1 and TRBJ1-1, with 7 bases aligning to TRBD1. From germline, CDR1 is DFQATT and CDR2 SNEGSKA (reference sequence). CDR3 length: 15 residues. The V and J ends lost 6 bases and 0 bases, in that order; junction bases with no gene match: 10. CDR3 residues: CSAATGFEMNTEAFF. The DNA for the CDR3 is TGCAGTGCCGCGACAGGGTTTGAGATGAACACTGAAGCTTTCTTT.

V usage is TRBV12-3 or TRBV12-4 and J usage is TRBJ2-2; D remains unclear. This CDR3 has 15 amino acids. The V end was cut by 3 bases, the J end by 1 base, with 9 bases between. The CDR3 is CASSFSAQNTGELFF. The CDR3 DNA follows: TGTGCCAGCAGTTTTTCCGCGCAGAACACCGGGGAGCTGTTTTTT.

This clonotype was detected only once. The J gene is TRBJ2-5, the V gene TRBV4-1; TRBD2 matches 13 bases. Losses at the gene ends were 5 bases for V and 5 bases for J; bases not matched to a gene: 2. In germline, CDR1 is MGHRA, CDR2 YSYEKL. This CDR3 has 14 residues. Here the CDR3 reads CASSGLAGVETQYF. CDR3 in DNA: TGCGCCAGCAGCGGACTAGCGGGAGTTGAGACCCAGTACTTC.

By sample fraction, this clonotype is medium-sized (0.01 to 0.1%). The CDR3 DNA reads TGCAGCGTTGCCCAAGGGGCGGGGTTCCACAATGAGCAGTTCTTC. Amino acid sequence: CSVAQGAGFHNEQFF. The chain recombines TRBV29-1 with TRBJ2-1, with TRBD2 as a possible D gene (6 bases). CDR1 and CDR2 (germline): SQVTM, ANQGSEA. Trimming removed 4 bases from V and 5 bases from J, with 18 bases in between. This CDR3 spans 15 amino acids.

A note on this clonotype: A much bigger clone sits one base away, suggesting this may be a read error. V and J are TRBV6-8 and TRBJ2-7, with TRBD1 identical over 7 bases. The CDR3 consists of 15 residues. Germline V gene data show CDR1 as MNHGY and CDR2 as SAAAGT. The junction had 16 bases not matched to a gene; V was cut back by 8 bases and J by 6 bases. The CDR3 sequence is CASCEAEGQGVEQYF. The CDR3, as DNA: TGTGCCAGCTGTGAAGCTGAGGGGCAGGGGGTCGAGCAGTACTTC.

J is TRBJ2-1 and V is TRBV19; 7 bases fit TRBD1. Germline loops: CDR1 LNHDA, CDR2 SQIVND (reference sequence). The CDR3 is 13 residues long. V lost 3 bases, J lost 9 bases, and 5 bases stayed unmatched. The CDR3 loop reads CASSIDRVGEQFF. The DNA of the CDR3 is TGTGCCAGTAGTATCGACAGGGTGGGTGAGCAGTTCTTC.

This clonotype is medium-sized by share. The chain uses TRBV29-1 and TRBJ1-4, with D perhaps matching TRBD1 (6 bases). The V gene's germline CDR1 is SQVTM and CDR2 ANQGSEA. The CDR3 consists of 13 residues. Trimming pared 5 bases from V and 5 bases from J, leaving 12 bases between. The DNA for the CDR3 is TGCAGCGTTAGACAGGCCCAGAATGAAAAACTGTTTTTT. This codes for CSVRQAQNEKLFF.

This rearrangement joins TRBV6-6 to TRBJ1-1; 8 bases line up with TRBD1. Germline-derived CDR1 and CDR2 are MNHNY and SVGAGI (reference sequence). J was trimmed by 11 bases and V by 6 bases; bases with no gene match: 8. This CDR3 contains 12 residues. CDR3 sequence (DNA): TGTGCCAGCAGACCCTACAGGGGGAGCGCTTTCTTT. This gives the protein CASRPYRGSAFF.

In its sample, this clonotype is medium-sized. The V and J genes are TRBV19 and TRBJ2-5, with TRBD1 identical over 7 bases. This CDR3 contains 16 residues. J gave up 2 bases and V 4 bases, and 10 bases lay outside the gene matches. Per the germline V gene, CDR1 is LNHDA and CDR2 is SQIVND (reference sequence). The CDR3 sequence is CASSSLVTGNQETQYF. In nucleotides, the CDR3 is TGTGCCAGTAGTAGCCTTGTGACAGGGAATCAAGAGACCCAGTACTTC.

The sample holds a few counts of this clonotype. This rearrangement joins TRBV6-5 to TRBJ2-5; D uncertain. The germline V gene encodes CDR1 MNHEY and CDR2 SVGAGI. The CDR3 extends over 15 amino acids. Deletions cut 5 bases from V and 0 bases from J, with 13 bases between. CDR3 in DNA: TGTGCCAGCAGTGAACACGACTTGTACCAAGAGACCCAGTACTTC. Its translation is CASSEHDLYQETQYF.

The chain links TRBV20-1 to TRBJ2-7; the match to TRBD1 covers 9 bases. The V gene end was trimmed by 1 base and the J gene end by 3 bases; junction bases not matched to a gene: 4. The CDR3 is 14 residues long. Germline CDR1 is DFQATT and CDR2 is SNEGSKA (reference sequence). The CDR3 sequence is CSARVPGQGYEQYF. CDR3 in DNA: TGCAGTGCTAGAGTCCCGGGACAGGGCTACGAGCAGTACTTC.

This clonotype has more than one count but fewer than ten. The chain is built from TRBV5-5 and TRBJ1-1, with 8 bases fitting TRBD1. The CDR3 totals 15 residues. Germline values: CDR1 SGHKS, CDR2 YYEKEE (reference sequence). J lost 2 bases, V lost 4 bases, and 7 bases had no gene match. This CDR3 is CASSTGGTGNTEAFF. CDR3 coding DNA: TGTGCCAGCAGCACCGGAGGGACAGGCAACACTGAAGCTTTCTTT.

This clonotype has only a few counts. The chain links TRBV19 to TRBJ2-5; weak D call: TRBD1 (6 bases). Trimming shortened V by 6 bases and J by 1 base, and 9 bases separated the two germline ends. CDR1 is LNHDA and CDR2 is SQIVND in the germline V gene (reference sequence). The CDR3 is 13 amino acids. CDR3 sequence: CASSETGQETQYF. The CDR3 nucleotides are TGTGCCAGTAGCGAGACAGGCCAAGAGACCCAGTACTTC.

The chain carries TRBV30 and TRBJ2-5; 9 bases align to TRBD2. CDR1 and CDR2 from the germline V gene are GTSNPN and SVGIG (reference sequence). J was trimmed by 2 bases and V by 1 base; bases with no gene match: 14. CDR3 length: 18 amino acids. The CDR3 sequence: CAWSAPRLAGGRQETQYF. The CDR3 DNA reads TGTGCCTGGAGTGCTCCCCGCTTGGCGGGGGGGCGGCAAGAGACCCAGTACTTC.

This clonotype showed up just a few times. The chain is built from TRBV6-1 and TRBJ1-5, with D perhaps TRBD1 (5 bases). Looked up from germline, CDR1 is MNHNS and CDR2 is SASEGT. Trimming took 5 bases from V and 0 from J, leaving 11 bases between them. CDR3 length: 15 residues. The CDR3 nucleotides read TGTGCCAGCAGTCTCGACGGGGGTAGCAATCAGCCCCAGCATTTT. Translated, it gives CASSLDGGSNQPQHF.

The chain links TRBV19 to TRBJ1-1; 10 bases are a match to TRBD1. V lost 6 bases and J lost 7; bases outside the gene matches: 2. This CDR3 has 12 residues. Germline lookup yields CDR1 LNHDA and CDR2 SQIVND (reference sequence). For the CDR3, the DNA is TGTGCCAGTAGGGGGACAGGGGATGAAGCTTTCTTT. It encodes CASRGTGDEAFF. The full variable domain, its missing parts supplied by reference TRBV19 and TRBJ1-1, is DGGITQSPKYLFRKEGQNVTLSCEQNLNHDAMYWYRQDPGQGLRLIYYSQIVNDFQKGDIAEGYSVSREKKESFPLTVTSAQKNPTAFYLCASRGTGDEAFFGQGTRLTVV.

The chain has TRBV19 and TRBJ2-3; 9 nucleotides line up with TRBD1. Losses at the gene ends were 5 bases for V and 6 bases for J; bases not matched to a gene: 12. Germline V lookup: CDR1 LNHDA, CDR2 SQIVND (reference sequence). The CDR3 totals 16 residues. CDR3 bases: TGTGCCAGTAGTTCCGGGACAGGGTTGGGGCCGGATACGCAGTATTTT. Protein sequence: CASSSGTGLGPDTQYF. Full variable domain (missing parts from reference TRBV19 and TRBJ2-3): DGGITQSPKYLFRKEGQNVTLSCEQNLNHDAMYWYRQDPGQGLRLIYYSQIVNDFQKGDIAEGYSVSREKKESFPLTVTSAQKNPTAFYLCASSSGTGLGPDTQYFGPGTRLTVL.

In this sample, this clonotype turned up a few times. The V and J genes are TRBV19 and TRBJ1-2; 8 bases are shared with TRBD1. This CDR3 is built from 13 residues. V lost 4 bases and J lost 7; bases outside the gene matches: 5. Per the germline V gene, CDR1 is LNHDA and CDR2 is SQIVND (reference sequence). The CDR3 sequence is CASSTDRASGYTF. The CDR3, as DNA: TGTGCCAGTAGTACGGACAGGGCGAGTGGCTACACCTTC.

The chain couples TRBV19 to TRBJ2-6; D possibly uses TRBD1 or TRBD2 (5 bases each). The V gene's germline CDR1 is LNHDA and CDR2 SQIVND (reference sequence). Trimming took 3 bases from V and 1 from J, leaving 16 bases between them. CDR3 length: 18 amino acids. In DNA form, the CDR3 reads TGTGCCAGTAGTATCGGGGACCTCGAGGCGTCTGGGGCCAACGTCCTGACTTTC. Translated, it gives CASSIGDLEASGANVLTF.

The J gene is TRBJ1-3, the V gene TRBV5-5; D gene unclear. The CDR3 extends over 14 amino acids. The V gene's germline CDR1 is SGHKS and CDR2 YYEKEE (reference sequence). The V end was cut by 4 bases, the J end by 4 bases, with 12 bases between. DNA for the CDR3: TGTGCCAGCAGCCCGCCCCTAAGGGGAAACACCATATATTTT. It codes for CASSPPLRGNTIYF. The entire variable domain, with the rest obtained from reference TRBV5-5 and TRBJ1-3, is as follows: DAGVTQSPTHLIKTRGQQVTLRCSPISGHKSVSWYQQVLGQGPQFIFQYYEKEERGRGNFPDRFSARQFPNYSSELNVNALLLGDSALYLCASSPPLRGNTIYFGEGSWLTVV.

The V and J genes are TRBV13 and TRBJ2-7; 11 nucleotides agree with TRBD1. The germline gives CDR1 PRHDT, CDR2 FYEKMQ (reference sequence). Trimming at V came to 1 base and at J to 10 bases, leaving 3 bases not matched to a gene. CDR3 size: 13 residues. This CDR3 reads CASSLAGTGGQYF. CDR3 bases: TGTGCCAGCAGCTTAGCGGGGACAGGGGGACAGTACTTC.